The 2 T cell receptor beta chains presented below share a single source sample, sequenced in a study of breast tumors, draining lymph nodes, adjacent tissues. From the multiplex PCR reads, TCRdb called clonotypes with MiXCR, one entry per CDR3 protein. Of under 300,000 distinct CDR3 sequences detected, 34% appear once; the ten largest clones hold over 3.5%. Breast cancer patients provided tissue from their axillary draining lymph nodes. Sequencing input: axillary lymph node tissue. The receptors here all came from a female donor with breast cancer. Some clones in this sample may be carry-over from other donors' samples.

The chain links TRBV7-8 to TRBJ1-5; D ambiguous. CDR1 and CDR2 (germline): SGHVS, FQNEAQ. CDR3 length equals 16 residues. The ends were cut back, 1 base at V and 2 bases at J, with 12 bases in the middle. The CDR3 sequence is CASSLGAGSGNQPQHF. The CDR3 DNA sequence: TGTGCCAGCAGCTTAGGGGCGGGGTCGGGCAATCAGCCCCAGCATTTT.

The chain couples TRBV6-5 to TRBJ2-5, with 7 nucleotides matching TRBD2. The V segment lost 5 bases and the J segment 5 bases; nucleotides outside the gene matches: 14. This CDR3 is 16 amino acids long. Germline CDR1 and CDR2: MNHEY and SVGAGI. The CDR3 here is CASSHGGLRKGETQYF. DNA for the CDR3: TGTGCCAGCAGTCACGGGGGACTACGAAAGGGGGAGACCCAGTACTTC.